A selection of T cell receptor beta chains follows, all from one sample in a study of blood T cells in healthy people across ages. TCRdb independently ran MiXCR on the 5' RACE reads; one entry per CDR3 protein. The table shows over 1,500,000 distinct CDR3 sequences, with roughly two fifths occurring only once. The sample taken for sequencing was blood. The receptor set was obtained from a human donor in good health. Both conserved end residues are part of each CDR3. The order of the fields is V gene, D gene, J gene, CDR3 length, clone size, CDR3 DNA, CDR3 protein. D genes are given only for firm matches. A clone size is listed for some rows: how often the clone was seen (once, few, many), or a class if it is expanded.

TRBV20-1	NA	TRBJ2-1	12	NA	TGCAGTGCTAGTCCCGACCACAATGAGCAGTTCTTC	CSASPDHNEQFF
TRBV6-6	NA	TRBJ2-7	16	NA	TGTGCCAGCAGTTACGTCAGGTTAAGCTCCAACTACGAGCAGTACTTC	CASSYVRLSSNYEQYF
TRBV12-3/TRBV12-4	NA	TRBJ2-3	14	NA	TGTACCAGCAGTTTAGCGGTGGTAGCGGATACGCAGTATTTT	CTSSLAVVADTQYF
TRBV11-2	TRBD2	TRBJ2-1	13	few	TGTGCCAGCAGCCCCCAGCGGGGGACCGAGCAGTTCTTC	CASSPQRGTEQFF
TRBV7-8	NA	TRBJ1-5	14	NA	TGTGCCGGCAGCTCCCGCATATCGGGTCAGCCCCAGCATTTT	CAGSSRISGQPQHF
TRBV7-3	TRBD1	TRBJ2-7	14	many	TGTGCCAGCAGCTTAGGGACAGCCGGCGGAGAGCAGTACTTC	CASSLGTAGGEQYF
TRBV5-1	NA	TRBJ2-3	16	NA	TGCGCCAGCAGCTCCGGACAGCCGACTAGCACAGATACGCAGTATTTT	CASSSGQPTSTDTQYF
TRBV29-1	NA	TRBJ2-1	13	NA	TGCAGCGTTGTTGGGGGAACTTACAATGAGCAGTTCTTC	CSVVGGTYNEQFF
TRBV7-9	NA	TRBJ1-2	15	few	TGTGCCAGCAGCTTGGACGGAAATGCTAACTATGGCTACACCTTC	CASSLDGNANYGYTF
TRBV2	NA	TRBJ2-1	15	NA	TGTGCCAGCAGTACGGGGACTGCAACCTACAATGAGCAGTTCTTC	CASSTGTATYNEQFF
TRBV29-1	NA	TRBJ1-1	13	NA	TGCAGCGTCCTATCAACCGGGACGTCTGAAGCTTTCTTT	CSVLSTGTSEAFF
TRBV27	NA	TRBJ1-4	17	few	TGTGCCACCCTTTCCAGATACCAACGTGCAACTAATGAAAAACTGTTTTTT	CATLSRYQRATNEKLFF
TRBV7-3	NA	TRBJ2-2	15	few	TGTGCCAGCAGCTTAACCCCGGGATCGACCGGGGAGCTGTTTTTT	CASSLTPGSTGELFF
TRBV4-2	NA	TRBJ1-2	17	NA	TGTGCCAGCAGCCAAGTAGGGGAGACGGAAGCTAACTATGGCTACACCTTC	CASSQVGETEANYGYTF
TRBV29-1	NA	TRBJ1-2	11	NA	TGCAGCGTTGGCGGGGTATCTGGCTACACCTTC	CSVGGVSGYTF
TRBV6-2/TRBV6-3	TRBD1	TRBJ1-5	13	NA	TGTGCCAGCCACGACAGGGTGGACCAGCCCCAGCATTTT	CASHDRVDQPQHF
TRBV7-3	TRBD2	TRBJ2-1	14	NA	TGTGCCAGCAGTTACGGGGGGGCACGGAATGAGCAGTTCTTC	CASSYGGARNEQFF
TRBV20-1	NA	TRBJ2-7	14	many	TGCAGTGCCCCCAGGGGGGGCGATGGCTACGAGCAGTACTTC	CSAPRGGDGYEQYF
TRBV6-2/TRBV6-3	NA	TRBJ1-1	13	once	TGTGCCAGCACTCGTGAGGTAAACACTGAAGCTTTCTTT	CASTREVNTEAFF
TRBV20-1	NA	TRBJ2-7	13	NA	TGCAGTGCTAGGGCTAAGGAGAATTACGAGCAGTACTTC	CSARAKENYEQYF
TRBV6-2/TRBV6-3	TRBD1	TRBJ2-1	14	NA	TGTGCCAGCAGGGCACAGGGGGAGTACAATGAGCAGTTCTTC	CASRAQGEYNEQFF
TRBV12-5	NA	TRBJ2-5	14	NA	TGTGCTAGTGGTTTGGTAGACAGCGGGGAGACCCAGTACTTC	CASGLVDSGETQYF
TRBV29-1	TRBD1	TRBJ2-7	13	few	TGCAGCGTCGACAGGGGGAAGCGGTCGAGCCAGTACTTC	CSVDRGKRSSQYF
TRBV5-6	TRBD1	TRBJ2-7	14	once	TGTGCCAGCAGCTTACAGGGGTCGGAATACGAGCAGTACTTC	CASSLQGSEYEQYF
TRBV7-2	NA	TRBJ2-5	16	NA	TGTGCCAGCAGTCTGGGGCAGGGTTTCCCTTTTGAGACCCAGTACTTC	CASSLGQGFPFETQYF
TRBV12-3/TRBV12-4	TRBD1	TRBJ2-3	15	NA	TGTGCCAGCTGGACAGGCGTCACATACACAGATACGCAGTATTTT	CASWTGVTYTDTQYF
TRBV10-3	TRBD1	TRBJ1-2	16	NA	TGTGCCATCAGCGAGACACCCTGGACAGGGAAAGGTGGCTACACCTTC	CAISETPWTGKGGYTF
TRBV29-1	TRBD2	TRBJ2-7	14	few	TGCAGCGTTAACGGGGGGGTCAGGCGTAACGAGCAGTACTTC	CSVNGGVRRNEQYF
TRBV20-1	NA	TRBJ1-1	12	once	TGCAGTGCTAGCCAAAGGGTCACTGAAGCTTTCTTT	CSASQRVTEAFF
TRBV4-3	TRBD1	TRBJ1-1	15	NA	TGCGCCAGCAGCCTTCACTTGGGACAGCACACTGAAGCTTTCTTT	CASSLHLGQHTEAFF
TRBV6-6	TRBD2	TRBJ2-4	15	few	TGTGCCAGCACAGACGCTAGCGGGGGGGAAAACATTCAGTACTTC	CASTDASGGENIQYF
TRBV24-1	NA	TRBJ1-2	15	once	TGTGCCACCAGTGACCCCGGGACTCTTAACTATGGCTACACCTTC	CATSDPGTLNYGYTF
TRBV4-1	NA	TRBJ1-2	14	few	TGCGCCAGCAGAAATCAGGGAAAGGATTATGGCTACACCTTC	CASRNQGKDYGYTF
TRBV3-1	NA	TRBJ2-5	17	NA	TGTGCCAGCAGCCAAGATACGGGGTCAGCCTTCCAAGAGACCCAGTACTTC	CASSQDTGSAFQETQYF
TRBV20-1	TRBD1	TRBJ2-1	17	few	TGCAGTGCTAGAGACCTTAAACAGGGGAACCAAGGCCATGAGCAGTTCTTC	CSARDLKQGNQGHEQFF
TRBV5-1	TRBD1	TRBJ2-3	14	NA	TGCGCCAGCTTTGAGGGGGCGCGGACAGATACGCAGTATTTT	CASFEGARTDTQYF
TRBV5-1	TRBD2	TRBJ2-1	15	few	TGCGCCAGCAGCAAAAGCGGGGGAGCTTACAATGAGCAGTTCTTC	CASSKSGGAYNEQFF
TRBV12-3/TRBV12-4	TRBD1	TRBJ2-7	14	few	TGTGCCAGCAGCCGACAGGGGTATTCCCACGAGCAGTACTTC	CASSRQGYSHEQYF
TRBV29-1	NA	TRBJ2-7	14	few	TGCAGCGTTGAAGGGAACGGTGAGGACTACGAGCAGTACTTC	CSVEGNGEDYEQYF
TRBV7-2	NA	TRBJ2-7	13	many	TGTGCCAGCAGTTTCGCTAGCTCCTACGAGCAGTACTTC	CASSFASSYEQYF
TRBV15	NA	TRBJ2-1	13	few	TGTGCCACCAGCAGAGGGTTCTACAATGAGCAGTTCTTC	CATSRGFYNEQFF
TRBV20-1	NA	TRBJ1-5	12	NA	TGCAGTGCTAGGTTGGGGGTTCAGCCCCGGTATTTT	CSARLGVQPRYF
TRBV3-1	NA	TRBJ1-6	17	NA	TGTGCCAGCAGCTCCCGGACCGCGAGCTCCTATAATTCACCCCTCCACTTT	CASSSRTASSYNSPLHF
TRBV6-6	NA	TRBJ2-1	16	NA	TGTGCCAGCAGTTACTCCCACCCTCAGGAAAGCAATGAGCAGTTCTTC	CASSYSHPQESNEQFF
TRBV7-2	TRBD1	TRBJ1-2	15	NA	TGTGCCAGCAGCACCCGGGGGACAGGGGAGTATGGCTACACCTTC	CASSTRGTGEYGYTF
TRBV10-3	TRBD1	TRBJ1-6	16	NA	TGTGCCACTGGACAGGGGCCGCTTGGTTATAATTCACCCCTCCACTTT	CATGQGPLGYNSPLHF
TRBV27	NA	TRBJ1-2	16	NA	TGTGCCAGCAGTTCCATGCAGACCGCCGGGGGCTATGGCTACACCTTC	CASSSMQTAGGYGYTF
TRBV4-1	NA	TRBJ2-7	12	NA	TGCGCCAGCAGCCCTATGTTCGGCGAGCAGTACTTC	CASSPMFGEQYF
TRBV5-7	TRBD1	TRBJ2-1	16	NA	TGTGCCAGCAGCTTGGCCTTCAGGGGGCAAGGCAATGAGCAGTTCTTC	CASSLAFRGQGNEQFF
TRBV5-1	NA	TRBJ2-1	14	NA	TGCGCCAGCAGCTTCGAGGGGGGCAAGACCGAGCAGTTCTTC	CASSFEGGKTEQFF
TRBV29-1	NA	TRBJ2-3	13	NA	TGCAGCGTTGGATCCACGCACACAGATACGCAGTATTTT	CSVGSTHTDTQYF
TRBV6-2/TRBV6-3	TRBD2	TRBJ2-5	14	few	TGTGCCAGCCGCCGACGGGGGGGCTTCGAGACCCAGTACTTC	CASRRRGGFETQYF